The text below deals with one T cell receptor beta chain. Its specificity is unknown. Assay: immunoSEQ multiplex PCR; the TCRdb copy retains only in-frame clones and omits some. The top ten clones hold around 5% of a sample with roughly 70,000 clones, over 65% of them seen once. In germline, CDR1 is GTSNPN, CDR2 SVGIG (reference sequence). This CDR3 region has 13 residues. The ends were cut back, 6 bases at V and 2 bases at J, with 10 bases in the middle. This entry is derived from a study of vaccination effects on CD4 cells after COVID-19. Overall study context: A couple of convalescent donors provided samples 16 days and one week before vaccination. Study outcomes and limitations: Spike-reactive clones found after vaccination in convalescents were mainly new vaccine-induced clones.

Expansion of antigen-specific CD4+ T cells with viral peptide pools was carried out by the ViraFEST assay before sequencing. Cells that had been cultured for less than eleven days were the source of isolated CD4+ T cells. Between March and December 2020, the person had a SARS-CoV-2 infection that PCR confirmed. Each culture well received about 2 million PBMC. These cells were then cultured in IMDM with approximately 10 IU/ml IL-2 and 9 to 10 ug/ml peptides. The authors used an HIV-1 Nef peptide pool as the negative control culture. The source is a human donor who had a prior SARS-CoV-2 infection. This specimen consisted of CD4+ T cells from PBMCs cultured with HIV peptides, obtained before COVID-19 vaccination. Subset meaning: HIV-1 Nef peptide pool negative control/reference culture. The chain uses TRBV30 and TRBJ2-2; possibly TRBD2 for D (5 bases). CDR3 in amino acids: CACRSGNTGELFF. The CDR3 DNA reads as TGTGCCTGCCGGAGCGGAAACACCGGGGAGCTGTTTTTT.